A selection of T cell receptor beta chains follows, all from one sample in a study of shared clonotypes between healthy human individuals. Here immunoSEQ multiplex PCR was the method, and the copy in TCRdb shows in-frame clones only, minus some. The sample lists about 2 million clones; about 95% were seen once. The sequenced sample consisted of naive CD8+ T cells sorted from blood. The receptors derive from a man between 18 and 29 years old in good health. The CDR3 runs from the conserved cysteine through the conserved F or W. The D gene is left open where the match is weak. Size values are once, few and many counts, or a class for expanded clones, and some rows have none.

DNA	CDR3	size	D	V	J
TGTGCCAGCAGTTGGGACCCCCTGGGCACTGAAGCTTTCTTT	CASSWDPLGTEAFF	.	.	TRBV6-5	TRBJ1-1
TGTGCCAGCAGCTTAGACTCTACGTTTTACAATGAGCAGTTCTTC	CASSLDSTFYNEQFF	.	.	TRBV11-3	TRBJ2-1
TGTGCCAGCACCGCCGGGACCGCCTCATACGAGCAGTACTTC	CASTAGTASYEQYF	.	.	TRBV5-6	TRBJ2-7
TGTGCCAGCAGCTTACCGGGGCGGGGAAATGAGCAGTTCTTC	CASSLPGRGNEQFF	once	.	TRBV7-9	TRBJ2-1
TGTGCCAGCAGCTTAGGAATAGCGCAGAACGCGAACACCGGGGAGCTGTTTTTT	CASSLGIAQNANTGELFF	.	.	TRBV7-9	TRBJ2-2
TGTGCCAGCAGCTTCGAAGAGGGGGGGTACTACGAGCAGTACTTC	CASSFEEGGYYEQYF	.	.	TRBV7-9	TRBJ2-7
TGTGCCAGCAGTTACTTCGCCGAGTGGTACGAGCAGTACTTC	CASSYFAEWYEQYF	.	.	TRBV6-5	TRBJ2-7
TGTGCCAGCCACGACAGGGTGAACTATGGCTACACCTTC	CASHDRVNYGYTF	.	TRBD1	TRBV7-9	TRBJ1-2
TGTGCCAGCAGTTATTCTTCTAGGTCAGGGGTCTACTTC	CASSYSSRSGVYF	.	.	TRBV6-5	TRBJ2-7
TGTGCCAGCAGTGTCGGACAGTACTATGGCTACACCTTC	CASSVGQYYGYTF	.	.	TRBV6-1	TRBJ1-2
TGTGCCAGCAGTGAATTTAAAGGGCGGGCCCTTAACACCGGGGAGCTGTTTTTT	CASSEFKGRALNTGELFF	.	.	TRBV2	TRBJ2-2
TGTGCCTGGAGTGGTGAAGGGGGGAGCACAGATACGCAGTATTTT	CAWSGEGGSTDTQYF	.	.	TRBV30	TRBJ2-3
TGTGCCAGCAGCTCCCCCAAGGGAGAGGGCACCGGGGAGCTGTTTTTT	CASSSPKGEGTGELFF	.	.	TRBV7-9	TRBJ2-2
TGTGCCAGCATAGGAGAACTTAGCGGGTCGAACACCGGGGAGCTGTTTTTT	CASIGELSGSNTGELFF	.	TRBD2	TRBV7-9	TRBJ2-2
TGTGCCAGCAGCTTAGCGCCCGAGGGGCCTGAAGCTTTCTTT	CASSLAPEGPEAFF	.	.	TRBV11-2	TRBJ1-1
TGCAGCGTTGTATCAGGTTCACCACCCTATGGCTACACCTTC	CSVVSGSPPYGYTF	once	.	TRBV29-1	TRBJ1-2
TGTGCCAGTAGTATAACAGGGGCACACTATGGCTACACCTTC	CASSITGAHYGYTF	few	TRBD1	TRBV19	TRBJ1-2
TGTGCCAGAACCGGGCATCGGGGGGATACGCAGTATTTT	CARTGHRGDTQYF	.	.	TRBV2	TRBJ2-3
TGTGCAAGTCGCTTAGCGCGTCGGGGCCTTAATGAAAAACTGTTTTTT	CASRLARRGLNEKLFF	.	.	TRBV12-2	TRBJ1-4
TGTGCTAGTGGTTTGGTAGTTGAGGCCGGCAGCTATGAAAAACTGTTTTTT	CASGLVVEAGSYEKLFF	.	.	TRBV12-5	TRBJ1-4
TGTGCCTGGAGTCAGGGGGGACAGGGGATCTACGAGCAGTACTTC	CAWSQGGQGIYEQYF	.	TRBD1	TRBV30	TRBJ2-7
TGCGCCAGCAGCGCCACAGGGGGAGACACTGAAGCTTTCTTT	CASSATGGDTEAFF	.	TRBD1	TRBV4-3	TRBJ1-1
TGTGCCAGTGGCCCCCGGACTACCTACGAGCAGTACTTC	CASGPRTTYEQYF	.	.	TRBV19	TRBJ2-7
TGTGCCAGCAGTTACACCGGGACAGGGAGGGACTACGAGCAGTACTTC	CASSYTGTGRDYEQYF	.	TRBD1	TRBV27	TRBJ2-7
TGTGCCAGCAGCTACCCGGCGGCTCACGAGCAGTACTTC	CASSYPAAHEQYF	.	.	TRBV11-1	TRBJ2-7
TGTGCCAGCAAAACCGGGTCGCCCGACTATGGCTACACCTTC	CASKTGSPDYGYTF	once	.	TRBV5-6	TRBJ1-2
TGCGCCAGCAGCGAGACAGGTTACCCCTACGAGCAGTACTTC	CASSETGYPYEQYF	.	.	TRBV5-1	TRBJ2-7
TGTGCCAGCAGCTTAGCTACAGGGTCGAGAGATGAGCAGTTCTTC	CASSLATGSRDEQFF	few	.	TRBV7-9	TRBJ2-1
TGTGCCAGCAGCTTTTGGACGGTCAGCGAGCAGTACTTC	CASSFWTVSEQYF	.	.	TRBV11-2	TRBJ2-7
TGCGCCAGCAGCTTGGCCCGGCAAGGGGAGGATGAAAAACTGTTTTTT	CASSLARQGEDEKLFF	.	.	TRBV5-1	TRBJ1-4
TGTGCCAGCAGTGAAGTGGGACAGGGGTTTGTCGAGCAGTACTTC	CASSEVGQGFVEQYF	.	TRBD1	TRBV2	TRBJ2-7
TGTGCCAGCAGCTTAGGCGCTAGCGGGGGGGAATACGAGCAGTACTTC	CASSLGASGGEYEQYF	.	TRBD2	TRBV7-9	TRBJ2-7
TGTGCCAGCAGCTTATCAGATTACACCGGGGAGCTGTTTTTT	CASSLSDYTGELFF	few	.	TRBV7-9	TRBJ2-2
TGTGCCAGCACAACAGGGAAAGTCTACAATGAGCAGTTCTTC	CASTTGKVYNEQFF	.	.	TRBV7-9	TRBJ2-1
TGTGCCAGCAGCTTAGAGGGGGCGGATGAAAAACTGTTTTTT	CASSLEGADEKLFF	.	TRBD1	TRBV7-8	TRBJ1-4
TGTGCCAGCAGCACCGGACAGGGAGGAGAGACCCAGTACTTC	CASSTGQGGETQYF	.	TRBD1	TRBV13	TRBJ2-5
TGTGCCAGCAGTTTTGAGGTTAGCGGGGCTTACACAGATACGCAGTATTTT	CASSFEVSGAYTDTQYF	.	TRBD2	TRBV28	TRBJ2-3
TGTGCCAGCAGCCCTGGACAGGGGGACTATGGCTACACCTTC	CASSPGQGDYGYTF	.	TRBD1	TRBV7-9	TRBJ1-2
TGCGCCAGCAGCCAAGAACTAGCGGGAGCATACTACAATGAGCAGTTCTTC	CASSQELAGAYYNEQFF	once	TRBD2	TRBV4-3	TRBJ2-1
TGTGCCAGCAGTGAAGCGGGGACAGGGGGCCGGGAGCTGTTTTTT	CASSEAGTGGRELFF	.	TRBD1	TRBV2	TRBJ2-2
TGCGCCAGCAGCCAAGATCGGGGGATGCTGAACACTGAAGCTTTCTTT	CASSQDRGMLNTEAFF	.	.	TRBV4-3	TRBJ1-1
TGTGCCAGCAATCTACAGGGGTCCCCCTCCTACGAGCAGTACTTC	CASNLQGSPSYEQYF	.	TRBD1	TRBV9	TRBJ2-7
TGTGCCAGCAGTCCAGGGGGCAATCAGCCCCAGCATTTT	CASSPGGNQPQHF	.	.	TRBV28	TRBJ1-5
TGTGCCAGCAGCTTCCCTCTCCAAGACTCCCTTCCCTACAATGAGCAGTTCTTC	CASSFPLQDSLPYNEQFF	once	.	TRBV7-2	TRBJ2-1
TGTGCCAGCAGTGGGGACCAATCTTTCTTT	CASSGDQSFF	.	.	TRBV28	TRBJ1-1
TGCGCCAGCAGCCACACGGACTGGGGGGAGCAGTTCTTC	CASSHTDWGEQFF	.	.	TRBV4-3	TRBJ2-1